This TCR beta chain derives from a study of T cell responses to AZD1222 COVID-19 vaccine. Comments on this clone: Its antigen remains unknown.

This CDR3 contains 14 residues. Germline lookup yields CDR1 ENHRY and CDR2 SYGVKD. V was trimmed by 0 bases and J by 7 bases, leaving 13 bases between them. Study-level findings and limits: Nearly half of spike-specific TCRs reportedly target variant regions that are unmutated in the B.1.351 and B.1.1.7 variants. CD4 TCRs covered the whole spike, strongest at regions 160-218 and 743-854. Only after the peak T cell response were repertoires sampled. The sample set comprised mostly white British donors with more females, and clonal diversity was possibly underestimated.

Using immunoSEQ multiplex PCR, the repertoire was profiled, and TCRdb retains in-frame clones only, with some absent. The repertoire holds around 150,000 clones, with more than 90% as singletons. The receptor was derived from an adult who received the AZD1222 COVID-19 vaccine. The chain has TRBV10-3 and TRBJ2-7; D tentatively reads TRBD1 or TRBD2 (6 bases each). This material consisted of peripheral blood, taken 28 days after the second AZD1222 dose. The CDR3 protein is CAISESNREVEQYF. Written as DNA, the CDR3 is TGTGCCATCAGTGAGTCGAACAGGGAGGTGGAGCAGTACTTC.